This is a list of T cell receptor beta chains from one sample in a study of blood T cell repertoires in COVID-19. The repertoire was sequenced with immunoSEQ multiplex PCR; TCRdb's copy has only in-frame clones and lacks some. The sample records around 120,000 clones, 80% to 90% being singletons. The sequencing sample was made of peripheral blood. The receptors shown here come from a woman older than 75 with acute or convalescent COVID-19. CDR3s include the opening cysteine and the closing phenylalanine or tryptophan. Each record gives: J gene, V gene, D gene, clone size, CDR3 protein, CDR3 DNA. The D gene is left open where the match is weak. The listing skips clone size in some rows; elsewhere it reads once, few, many or a size class.

j_call: TRBJ2-7; v_call: TRBV6-5; d_call: TRBD2; clone_size: .; cdr3_aa: CASSYSTSGVNEQYF; cdr3_nt: TGTGCCAGCAGTTACTCGACTAGCGGGGTGAACGAGCAGTACTTC
j_call: TRBJ2-2; v_call: TRBV2; d_call: TRBD1; clone_size: once; cdr3_aa: CASSVDRGPGELFF; cdr3_nt: TGTGCCAGCAGTGTAGACAGGGGGCCCGGGGAGCTGTTTTTT
j_call: TRBJ1-2; v_call: TRBV28; d_call: TRBD1; clone_size: .; cdr3_aa: CATGQGVGYTF; cdr3_nt: TGTGCCACGGGACAGGGTGTTGGCTACACCTTC
j_call: TRBJ1-4; v_call: TRBV19; d_call: .; clone_size: once; cdr3_aa: CASRENEGKLFF; cdr3_nt: TGTGCCAGTAGGGAGAACGAAGGTAAACTGTTTTTT
j_call: TRBJ1-1; v_call: TRBV30; d_call: .; clone_size: .; cdr3_aa: CAWGGSTEAFF; cdr3_nt: TGTGCCTGGGGAGGTAGCACTGAAGCTTTCTTT
j_call: TRBJ1-1; v_call: TRBV6-2/TRBV6-3; d_call: .; clone_size: .; cdr3_aa: CASSYRGRNTEAFF; cdr3_nt: TGTGCCAGCAGTTACAGGGGTAGGAACACTGAAGCTTTCTTT
j_call: TRBJ2-3; v_call: TRBV19; d_call: TRBD2; clone_size: once; cdr3_aa: CASSIWASGSSTDTQYF; cdr3_nt: TGTGCCAGTAGTATATGGGCTAGCGGGAGTAGCACAGATACGCAGTATTTT
j_call: TRBJ1-4; v_call: TRBV6-5; d_call: .; clone_size: .; cdr3_aa: CASSYFTPKGEKLFF; cdr3_nt: TGTGCCAGCAGTTACTTTACACCAAAGGGGGAAAAACTGTTTTTT
j_call: TRBJ1-5; v_call: TRBV10-1; d_call: .; clone_size: .; cdr3_aa: CASSESVRAGWPHQPQHF; cdr3_nt: TGCGCCAGCAGTGAGTCGGTCAGGGCAGGGTGGCCGCATCAGCCCCAGCATTTT
j_call: TRBJ2-7; v_call: TRBV29-1; d_call: TRBD1; clone_size: .; cdr3_aa: CSVEGTGNYEQYF; cdr3_nt: TGCAGCGTTGAAGGGACAGGGAATTACGAGCAGTACTTC
j_call: TRBJ2-3; v_call: TRBV7-9; d_call: TRBD2; clone_size: .; cdr3_aa: CASSLGLAGGLTDTQYF; cdr3_nt: TGTGCCAGCAGCTTAGGGCTAGCGGGGGGACTCACAGATACGCAGTATTTT